Listed here are 29 T cell receptor beta chains from one sample, sequenced in a study of T cell responses to AZD1222 COVID-19 vaccine. Produced via immunoSEQ multiplex PCR; TCRdb's table is partial and in-frame only. The table includes more than 95,000 clones, 92% detected once. Sample: peripheral blood, taken 28 days after the second AZD1222 dose. The receptor set was obtained from an adult who received the AZD1222 COVID-19 vaccine.

This sequence joins TRBV10-2 and TRBJ2-2, with a weak D call TRBD1 (6 bases). Germline V gives CDR1 WSHSY, CDR2 SAAADI. This CDR3 is 15 amino acids long. V shed 7 bases and J shed 0 bases, with 12 bases lying between them. This CDR3 is CASIMDSANTGELFF. CDR3 in DNA: TGCGCCAGCATTATGGACAGCGCGAACACCGGGGAGCTGTTTTTT.

The chain recombines TRBV9 with TRBJ2-2; 10 nucleotides match TRBD2. This CDR3 comprises 16 residues. V lost 0 bases and J lost 2; bases outside the gene matches: 1. The germline V gene has CDR1 SGDLS and CDR2 YYNGEE. This CDR3 is CASSVGTSGNTGELFF. The CDR3 DNA follows: TGTGCCAGCAGCGTAGGGACTAGCGGAAACACCGGGGAGCTGTTTTTT.

This chain joins TRBV10-2 and TRBJ2-7; 7 positions agree with TRBD2. V dropped 2 bases and J dropped 8; count of bases not matched to a gene: 9. CDR3 length equals 14 residues. The germline V gene has CDR1 WSHSY and CDR2 SAAADI. Here the CDR3 reads CASSEAGELRQQYF. In DNA, the CDR3 is TGCGCCAGCAGTGAGGCGGGGGAGCTACGGCAGCAGTACTTC.

This chain links TRBV4-1 with TRBJ1-1; D unresolved. The V gene lost 0 bases and the J gene lost 6 bases, with 11 bases spanning the gap. Germline V CDR1 and CDR2: MGHRA, YSYEKL. This CDR3 region has 14 residues. In nucleotides, the CDR3 is TGCGCCAGCAGCCAAGATCCAGGAGTCTCTGAAGCTTTCTTT. Its protein product is CASSQDPGVSEAFF.

The V and J genes are TRBV9 and TRBJ2-5; D is undetermined. The V gene lost 0 bases and the J gene lost 0 bases, with 6 bases spanning the gap. This CDR3 region has 14 residues. Germline V gives CDR1 SGDLS, CDR2 YYNGEE. CDR3 protein: CASSVGSYQETQYF. As DNA, the CDR3 is TGTGCCAGCAGCGTAGGCAGCTACCAAGAGACCCAGTACTTC.

The chain recombines TRBV6-4 with TRBJ1-1; D is ambiguous. Trimming cost V 4 bases and J 4 bases, with 10 bases left between them. In germline, CDR1 is MRHNA, CDR2 SNTAGT. CDR3 length equals 13 residues. The CDR3, as DNA: TGTGCCAGCAGTGCGGAAAGTTTCACTGAAGCTTTCTTT. Protein sequence: CASSAESFTEAFF.

The chain joins TRBV7-9 to TRBJ2-1; 7 bases line up with TRBD2. The CDR3 length is 17 residues. Germline-derived CDR1 and CDR2 are SEHNR and FQNEAQ (reference sequence). V lost 5 bases to trimming and J lost 4 bases; unmatched junction nucleotides: 14. CDR3 coding DNA: TGTGCCAGCAGCCCGTCATTAAGAAGCGGGATATACAATGAGCAGTTCTTC. This sequence encodes CASSPSLRSGIYNEQFF.

The chain recombines TRBV6-5 with TRBJ2-2; a weak D match, TRBD2 (5 bases). The germline V and J ends were trimmed by 5 bases and 7 bases, with 17 bases remaining between them. Germline V gives CDR1 MNHEY, CDR2 SVGAGI. The length of the CDR3 is 15 residues. The CDR3 loop reads CASSLSESSYGELFF. In DNA, the CDR3 is TGTGCCAGCAGTCTCAGCGAATCTAGCTACGGGGAGCTGTTTTTT.

The chain carries TRBV4-1 and TRBJ1-3; D is undetermined. The length of the CDR3 is 16 residues. V lost 0 bases to trimming and J lost 1 base, with 10 bases between them. Germline CDR1 MGHRA, CDR2 YSYEKL. CDR3 in amino acids: CASSQDMYESGNTIYF. The CDR3 DNA follows: TGCGCCAGCAGCCAAGATATGTACGAATCTGGAAACACCATATATTTT.

This clone has only a few counts. The chain's CDR3 is CASSPLAGDSEQYF. The CDR3 DNA reads as TGTGCCAGCAGCCCCTTAGCGGGAGATTCCGAGCAGTACTTC. This chain connects TRBV6-6 to TRBJ2-7; 9 bases match TRBD2. The V and J ends lost 6 bases and 6 bases, in that order; junction bases with no gene match: 9. The CDR3 is 14 amino acids. CDR1 and CDR2 from the germline V gene are MNHNY and SVGAGI (reference sequence).

This chain joins TRBV5-1 and TRBJ1-3, with D perhaps matching TRBD1 (5 bases). Germline V CDR1 and CDR2: SGHRS, YFSETQ. CDR3 size: 16 residues. V was clipped by 1 base and J by 0 bases, with 11 bases between them. The CDR3 is CASSLIDSSSGNTIYF. The CDR3 coding sequence is TGCGCCAGCAGCTTGATTGACAGTTCCTCTGGAAACACCATATATTTT. Full variable domain (rest looked up from reference TRBV5-1 and TRBJ1-3): KAGVTQTPRYLIKTRGQQVTLSCSPISGHRSVSWYQQTPGQGLQFLFEYFSETQRNKGNFPGRFSGRQFSNSRSEMNVSTLELGDSALYLCASSLIDSSSGNTIYFGEGSWLTVV.

The V call is TRBV18, the J call TRBJ1-1; TRBD1 is a possible D gene (5 bases). The germline gives CDR1 KGHSH, CDR2 LQKENI. The CDR3 spans 14 residues. V lost 4 bases, J lost 0 bases, and 9 bases lay in between. The CDR3 sequence: CASSLDIMNTEAFF. In DNA form, the CDR3 reads TGTGCCAGCTCACTGGACATCATGAACACTGAAGCTTTCTTT.

This chain links TRBV11-3 with TRBJ2-5; 8 positions agree with TRBD1. After removal of 1 base from V and 2 bases from J, the junction contained 3 bases not matched to a gene. The length of the CDR3 is 15 residues. Germline CDR1 SGHNT, CDR2 YENEEA. CDR3 residues: CASSLADRGQETQYF. The CDR3 region has the DNA TGTGCCAGCAGCTTAGCCGACAGGGGTCAAGAGACCCAGTACTTC.

The CDR3 DNA sequence: TGTGCCAGCAGCCGTCAAAATACGCAGTATTTT. Its translation: CASSRQNTQYF. The chain combines TRBV2 with TRBJ2-3; D is ambiguous. The CDR3 loop spans 11 amino acids. Germline lookup yields CDR1 SNHLY and CDR2 FYNNEI. Trimming stripped 6 bases from V and 7 bases from J, with 8 bases between. The full variable domain, with the rest looked up from reference TRBV2 and TRBJ2-3, is EPEVTQTPSHQVTQMGQEVILRCVPISNHLYFYWYRQILGQKVEFLVSFYNNEISEKSEIFDDQFSVERPDGSNFTLKIRSTKLEDSAMYFCASSRQNTQYFGPGTRLTVL.

The chain has TRBV5-5 and TRBJ1-5, with D possibly matching TRBD1 (6 bases). CDR1 and CDR2 from the germline V gene are SGHKS and YYEKEE (reference sequence). The CDR3 has 15 residues. The V end was cut by 3 bases, the J end by 4 bases, with 14 bases between. Here the CDR3 reads CASSSTGHPNQPQHF. CDR3 nucleotide sequence: TGTGCCAGCAGCTCTACAGGGCACCCGAATCAGCCCCAGCATTTT.

This chain uses TRBV7-3 with TRBJ2-1; tentative D call: TRBD2 (6 bases). The CDR3 totals 14 residues. V lost 3 bases and J 5 bases, leaving 11 bases between the germline ends. Germline V gene sequence: CDR1 SGHTA, CDR2 FQGTGA. The CDR3 DNA is TGTGCCAGCAGCTTGGGACTCTTCAACAATGAGCAGTTCTTC. It encodes CASSLGLFNNEQFF. Using reference TRBV7-3 and TRBJ2-1 for the parts outside the CDR3, the full variable domain is GAGVSQTPSNKVTEKGKYVELRCDPISGHTALYWYRQSLGQGPEFLIYFQGTGAADDSGLPNDRFFAVRPEGSVSTLKIQRTERGDSAVYLCASSLGLFNNEQFFGPGTRLTVL.

The genes are TRBV28 and TRBJ2-3; a weak D match, TRBD1 (5 bases). This CDR3 contains 13 residues. V lost 6 bases to trimming and J lost 5 bases, with 12 bases between them. The germline CDR1 and CDR2 sequences are MDHEN and SYDVKM. This chain's CDR3 is CASRTVLGDTQYF. The CDR3 DNA reads TGTGCCAGCAGGACAGTTCTTGGAGATACGCAGTATTTT.

This clone was picked up one time. The chain combines TRBV28 with TRBJ1-3; 8 nucleotides agree with TRBD1. The V gene end was trimmed by 6 bases and the J gene end by 0 bases; junction bases not matched to a gene: 4. CDR1 and CDR2 from the germline V gene are MDHEN and SYDVKM. The CDR3 runs to 15 residues. The chain's CDR3 is CASRTGDFSGNTIYF. CDR3 DNA: TGTGCCAGCAGGACAGGGGACTTCTCTGGAAACACCATATATTTT.

This sequence joins TRBV9 and TRBJ2-1; no definite D call. V was shortened by 3 bases and J by 10 bases, with 11 bases between the two germline ends. The CDR3 covers 12 residues. From germline, CDR1 is SGDLS and CDR2 YYNGEE. DNA for the CDR3: TGTGCCAGCAGCGCCACCCTAGTCGAGCAGTTCTTC. Translated: CASSATLVEQFF.

This sequence joins TRBV28 and TRBJ2-7; TRBD1 aligns across 7 bases. Unmatched junction bases numbered 17, after V lost 4 bases and J lost 5 bases. The CDR3 runs to 17 residues. Per the germline V gene, CDR1 is MDHEN and CDR2 is SYDVKM. The CDR3 region has the DNA TGTGCCAGCAGTTCGGATCCCCGACAGGGTTTCGCGGACGAGCAGTACTTC. Protein sequence: CASSSDPRQGFADEQYF.

The CDR3 is CASPPFNRQETQYF. The DNA of the CDR3 is TGTGCCAGCCCCCCTTTTAACCGTCAAGAGACCCAGTACTTC. The chain has TRBV7-9 and TRBJ2-5; no clear D gene. V was pared by 8 bases and J by 2 bases, with 15 bases between. Germline CDR1 and CDR2: SEHNR and FQNEAQ (reference sequence). The CDR3 consists of 14 residues.

V usage is TRBV2 and J usage is TRBJ1-6, with unresolved D. The CDR3 length is 15 residues. Trimming removed 7 bases from V and 9 bases from J, with 19 bases in between. CDR1 SNHLY and CDR2 FYNNEI come from the germline V gene. CDR3 in DNA: TGTGCCAGCATATTTCTCGGGGAGAAGGGTTCACCCCTCCACTTT. Translating gives CASIFLGEKGSPLHF.

The sample holds a few counts of this clone. The chain couples TRBV6-4 to TRBJ1-2; D possibly corresponds to TRBD1 (6 bases). CDR3 length equals 12 residues. V was clipped by 6 bases and J by 5 bases, with 10 bases between them. CDR1 is MRHNA and CDR2 is SNTAGT in the germline V gene. The CDR3 coding sequence is TGTGCCAGCAGGGACAGAGATTATGGCTACACCTTC. Protein: CASRDRDYGYTF.

The chain couples TRBV7-2 to TRBJ2-5, with 12 positions matching TRBD2. Germline trimming cut 5 bases from V and 2 bases from J; bases unmatched to any gene: 6. Germline CDR1 reads SGHTA; CDR2 reads FQGNSA. The CDR3 sequence is 16 residues long. CDR3 nucleotides: TGTGCCAGCAGCCTCCAAGGACTAGCGGGGCAAGAGACCCAGTACTTC. This translates into CASSLQGLAGQETQYF.

The chain combines TRBV2 with TRBJ2-7, with D maybe TRBD2 (6 bases). This CDR3 comprises 17 residues. In germline, CDR1 is SNHLY, CDR2 FYNNEI. V dropped 4 bases and J dropped 0 bases, with 19 bases sitting between them. This CDR3 reads CASSGSSVDGGSYEQYF. The CDR3 bases are TGTGCCAGCAGTGGAAGCTCGGTAGACGGGGGCTCCTACGAGCAGTACTTC. Complete variable domain (other parts from reference TRBV2 and TRBJ2-7): EPEVTQTPSHQVTQMGQEVILRCVPISNHLYFYWYRQILGQKVEFLVSFYNNEISEKSEIFDDQFSVERPDGSNFTLKIRSTKLEDSAMYFCASSGSSVDGGSYEQYFGPGTRLTVT.

The chain recombines TRBV4-1 with TRBJ2-1; D is unclear. This CDR3 contains 11 residues. Trimming stripped 2 bases from V and 4 bases from J, with 0 bases between. Germline V gene data show CDR1 as MGHRA and CDR2 as YSYEKL. The chain's CDR3 is CASSQYNEQFF. The CDR3, as DNA: TGCGCCAGCAGCCAATACAATGAGCAGTTCTTC.

The chain combines TRBV27 with TRBJ1-1; D is undetermined. The CDR3 covers 15 residues. The V gene's germline CDR1 is MNHEY and CDR2 SMNVEV (reference sequence). V was cut by 6 bases and J by 6 bases, with 20 bases left in between. The CDR3: CASSILRGLQAEAFF. DNA of the CDR3: TGTGCCAGCAGCATTCTTCGTGGACTACAAGCTGAAGCTTTCTTT.

This clone was counted a single time. V gene TRBV21-1 combines with J gene TRBJ1-5. TRBV21-1 is marked as a pseudogene. The CDR3 has 14 residues. The CDR3 nucleotides are TGTGCCAGCAGCAAAGGGGAGGCACATCAGCCCCAGCATTTT. Residues: CASSKGEAHQPQHF.

This clone was observed a single time. The chain carries TRBV11-2 and TRBJ2-3, with 10 bases that match TRBD2. This CDR3 is built from 16 residues. V shed 4 bases, J shed 5 bases, and the junction held 9 bases outside the gene matches. CDR1 and CDR2 (germline): SGHAT, FQNNGV. The CDR3 is CASSSGLADFRDTQYF. CDR3 nucleotides: TGTGCCAGCAGCTCTGGACTAGCGGACTTCCGAGATACGCAGTATTTT.